This TCR beta chain was recorded in a study of OX40 agonist ivuxolimab in advanced cancers. Repertoires were generated with immunoSEQ multiplex PCR, while TCRdb's copy carries only in-frame clones and drops some. There are some 34,000 clones in the sample; around 84% occur only once, and 9.5% to 15% lies in the top ten. Germline V gene lookup returns CDR1 SGHRS and CDR2 YFSETQ. This CDR3 region has 14 residues. The ends were cut back, 0 bases at V and 3 bases at J, with 9 bases in the middle. The sequence was collected from an adult with an advanced solid tumor such as melanoma, head and neck, liver or kidney cancer. This sequence joins TRBV5-1 and TRBJ2-5; D call uncertain. Sequences were derived from CD4+ or CD8+ T cells sorted from blood, sampled in a trial of the OX40 agonist ivuxolimab. The CDR3 protein is CASSLGGREETQYF. As DNA, the CDR3 is TGCGCCAGCAGCTTGGGAGGAAGGGAAGAGACCCAGTACTTC.